These T cell receptor beta chains were read from a single sample in a study of Graves' ophthalmopathy and Graves' hyperthyroidism. TCRdb itself ran the multiplex PCR reads through MiXCR, one entry per CDR3 protein. The sample has about 740,000 distinct CDR3 sequences; roughly two fifths are singletons. The specimen sequenced was peripheral blood. The receptors were gathered from an adult man with Graves' ophthalmopathy. The CDR3 runs from the conserved cysteine through the conserved F or W. D genes are given only for firm matches. A clone size is listed for some rows: how often the clone was seen (once, few, many), or a class if it is expanded.

J gene: TRBJ2-7; clone size: many; D gene: -; V gene: TRBV10-2; CDR3 protein: CASSTLAYEQYF; CDR3 DNA: TGCGCCAGCAGTACGCTTGCCTACGAGCAGTACTTC
J gene: TRBJ1-1; clone size: -; D gene: TRBD1; V gene: TRBV12-3/TRBV12-4; CDR3 protein: CASSFDRVENTEAFF; CDR3 DNA: TGTGCCAGCAGTTTTGACAGGGTGGAAAACACTGAAGCTTTCTTT
J gene: TRBJ2-7; clone size: many; D gene: -; V gene: TRBV15; CDR3 protein: CATSRDSKGIVYEQYF; CDR3 DNA: TGTGCCACCAGCAGAGATTCGAAGGGGATCGTATACGAGCAGTACTTC
J gene: TRBJ1-5; clone size: -; D gene: -; V gene: TRBV20-1; CDR3 protein: CSASRSGHYNQPQHF; CDR3 DNA: TGCAGTGCTAGTCGGTCCGGGCATTACAATCAGCCCCAGCATTTT
J gene: TRBJ2-3; clone size: -; D gene: -; V gene: TRBV16; CDR3 protein: CASSQFGTQYF; CDR3 DNA: TGTGCCAGCAGCCAATTTGGAACGCAGTATTTT
J gene: TRBJ1-6; clone size: -; D gene: -; V gene: TRBV10-3; CDR3 protein: CASSESARIMDSPLHF; CDR3 DNA: TGTGCCAGCAGTGAATCTGCCAGGATTATGGATTCACCCCTCCACTTT
J gene: TRBJ2-7; clone size: -; D gene: -; V gene: TRBV4-3; CDR3 protein: CASSQDRAGLSDEQYF; CDR3 DNA: TGCGCCAGCAGCCAAGATCGCGCAGGGTTATCCGACGAGCAGTACTTC
J gene: TRBJ1-1; clone size: few; D gene: TRBD1; V gene: TRBV5-1; CDR3 protein: CASMPGQGPLGTEAFF; CDR3 DNA: TGCGCCAGCATGCCGGGACAGGGGCCGCTTGGTACTGAAGCTTTCTTT
J gene: TRBJ1-1; clone size: -; D gene: -; V gene: TRBV12-3/TRBV12-4; CDR3 protein: CASSLMSLTEAFF; CDR3 DNA: TGTGCCAGCAGTTTAATGTCCCTAACTGAAGCTTTCTTT
J gene: TRBJ1-4; clone size: once; D gene: -; V gene: TRBV10-3; CDR3 protein: CAISSARDGGEKLFF; CDR3 DNA: TGTGCCATCAGCTCAGCCAGGGATGGGGGTGAAAAACTGTTTTTT
J gene: TRBJ2-5; clone size: few; D gene: TRBD1; V gene: TRBV6-6; CDR3 protein: CASRMDRGQETQYF; CDR3 DNA: TGTGCCAGCAGAATGGACAGGGGGCAAGAGACCCAGTACTTC
J gene: TRBJ1-5; clone size: few; D gene: TRBD1; V gene: TRBV6-6; CDR3 protein: CASSYLRDRGSNQPQHF; CDR3 DNA: TGTGCCAGCAGTTACTTACGGGACAGGGGGAGCAATCAGCCCCAGCATTTT
J gene: TRBJ1-1; clone size: -; D gene: -; V gene: TRBV10-3; CDR3 protein: CAISYSREIEAFF; CDR3 DNA: TGTGCCATCAGTTACTCGAGGGAGATTGAAGCTTTCTTT
J gene: TRBJ1-1; clone size: many; D gene: -; V gene: TRBV7-9; CDR3 protein: CASSSNRNTEAFF; CDR3 DNA: TGTGCCAGCAGCTCCAACAGGAACACTGAAGCTTTCTTT
J gene: TRBJ1-5; clone size: -; D gene: -; V gene: TRBV24-1; CDR3 protein: CASSYSRSRGNQPQHF; CDR3 DNA: TGTGCCAGCAGTTACAGTCGGTCCAGGGGCAATCAGCCCCAGCATTTT
J gene: TRBJ2-7; clone size: few; D gene: TRBD2; V gene: TRBV20-1; CDR3 protein: CSAAGTRSSYEQYF; CDR3 DNA: TGCAGTGCAGCCGGGACTAGGAGCTCCTACGAGCAGTACTTC
J gene: TRBJ1-1; clone size: few; D gene: -; V gene: TRBV6-6; CDR3 protein: CASRVGWISAAFF; CDR3 DNA: TGTGCCAGCAGGGTAGGGTGGATCTCTGCAGCTTTCTTT
J gene: TRBJ2-3; clone size: -; D gene: -; V gene: TRBV7-9; CDR3 protein: CASSLVSGRSTDTQYF; CDR3 DNA: TGTGCCAGCAGCTTAGTGTCGGGACGAAGCACAGATACGCAGTATTTT
J gene: TRBJ1-4; clone size: -; D gene: TRBD1; V gene: TRBV29-1; CDR3 protein: CSLRVRGREKLFF; CDR3 DNA: TGCAGCTTGCGGGTCAGGGGGCGAGAAAAACTGTTTTTT
J gene: TRBJ1-2; clone size: -; D gene: TRBD1; V gene: TRBV12-3/TRBV12-4; CDR3 protein: CASSYGQGDIYGYTF; CDR3 DNA: TGTGCCAGCAGTTACGGACAGGGGGACATCTATGGCTACACCTTC
J gene: TRBJ2-5; clone size: -; D gene: -; V gene: TRBV25-1; CDR3 protein: CASSEFGGGIETQYF; CDR3 DNA: TGTGCCAGCAGTGAATTTGGAGGGGGTATTGAGACCCAGTACTTC
J gene: TRBJ2-7; clone size: many; D gene: TRBD2; V gene: TRBV15; CDR3 protein: CATSSIRGGKEQYF; CDR3 DNA: TGTGCCACCAGCAGCATACGGGGAGGGAAAGAGCAGTACTTC
J gene: TRBJ2-5; clone size: -; D gene: TRBD1; V gene: TRBV11-2; CDR3 protein: CASSLGMTGVGETQYF; CDR3 DNA: TGTGCCAGCAGCTTAGGGATGACAGGGGTTGGGGAGACCCAGTACTTC
J gene: TRBJ1-1; clone size: -; D gene: -; V gene: TRBV4-3; CDR3 protein: CASSQSGGTTEAFF; CDR3 DNA: TGCGCCAGCAGCCAATCCGGGGGTACCACTGAAGCTTTCTTT
J gene: TRBJ2-7; clone size: -; D gene: TRBD1; V gene: TRBV19; CDR3 protein: CASSIRVGTGVHEQYF; CDR3 DNA: TGTGCCAGTAGTATAAGGGTTGGGACAGGGGTCCACGAGCAGTACTTC
J gene: TRBJ1-2; clone size: few; D gene: TRBD1; V gene: TRBV7-2; CDR3 protein: CASSTPGQANYGYTF; CDR3 DNA: TGTGCCAGCAGCACCCCAGGACAGGCCAACTATGGCTACACCTTC
J gene: TRBJ1-1; clone size: -; D gene: -; V gene: TRBV7-9; CDR3 protein: CASSLNPAGAGTEAFF; CDR3 DNA: TGTGCCAGCAGCTTAAATCCAGCCGGGGCTGGGACTGAAGCTTTCTTT
J gene: TRBJ1-6; clone size: -; D gene: -; V gene: TRBV9; CDR3 protein: CASSQDFGTSNSPLHF; CDR3 DNA: TGTGCCAGCAGCCAAGATTTTGGGACAAGTAATTCACCCCTCCACTTT
J gene: TRBJ1-2; clone size: -; D gene: -; V gene: TRBV29-1; CDR3 protein: CSGDKVEGYTF; CDR3 DNA: TGCAGTGGTGACAAGGTGGAAGGCTACACCTTC
J gene: TRBJ2-5; clone size: -; D gene: TRBD2; V gene: TRBV20-1; CDR3 protein: CSAREAGAGETQYF; CDR3 DNA: TGCAGTGCTAGAGAGGCGGGAGCGGGAGAGACCCAGTACTTC
J gene: TRBJ1-5; clone size: few; D gene: TRBD1; V gene: TRBV24-1; CDR3 protein: CASRPGTEKTSNQPQHF; CDR3 DNA: TGTGCCAGCAGGCCCGGGACAGAAAAAACTAGCAATCAGCCCCAGCATTTT
J gene: TRBJ2-7; clone size: -; D gene: TRBD2; V gene: TRBV2; CDR3 protein: CASSLAGGSASYEQYF; CDR3 DNA: TGTGCCAGCAGCCTGGCGGGGGGTAGCGCCTCCTACGAGCAGTACTTC
J gene: TRBJ1-1; clone size: -; D gene: TRBD1; V gene: TRBV7-9; CDR3 protein: CASSLAGTGGNTEAFF; CDR3 DNA: TGTGCCAGCAGCTTAGCGGGGACAGGGGGCAACACTGAAGCTTTCTTT
J gene: TRBJ2-2; clone size: few; D gene: TRBD2; V gene: TRBV9; CDR3 protein: CASRTSANTGELFF; CDR3 DNA: TGTGCCAGCAGAACTAGCGCCAACACCGGGGAGCTGTTTTTT
J gene: TRBJ2-7; clone size: many; D gene: TRBD1; V gene: TRBV2; CDR3 protein: CASTRQGAYEQYF; CDR3 DNA: TGTGCCAGCACCCGACAGGGGGCCTACGAGCAGTACTTC
J gene: TRBJ1-6; clone size: many; D gene: -; V gene: TRBV9; CDR3 protein: CASSRTGTYNSPLHF; CDR3 DNA: TGTGCCAGCAGCCGCACCGGGACTTATAATTCACCCCTCCACTTT